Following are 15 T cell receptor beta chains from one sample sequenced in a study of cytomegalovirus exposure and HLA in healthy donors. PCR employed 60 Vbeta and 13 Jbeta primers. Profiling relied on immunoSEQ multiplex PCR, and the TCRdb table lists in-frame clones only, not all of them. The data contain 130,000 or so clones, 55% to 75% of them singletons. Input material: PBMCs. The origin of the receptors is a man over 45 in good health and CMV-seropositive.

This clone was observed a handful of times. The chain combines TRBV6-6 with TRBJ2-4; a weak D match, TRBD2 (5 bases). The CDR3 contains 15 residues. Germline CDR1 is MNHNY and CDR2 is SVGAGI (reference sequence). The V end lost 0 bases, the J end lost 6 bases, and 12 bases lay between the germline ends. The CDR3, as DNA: TGTGCCAGCAGTTACTCAGTAGCGCCGGGAAACATTCAGTACTTC. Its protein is CASSYSVAPGNIQYF.

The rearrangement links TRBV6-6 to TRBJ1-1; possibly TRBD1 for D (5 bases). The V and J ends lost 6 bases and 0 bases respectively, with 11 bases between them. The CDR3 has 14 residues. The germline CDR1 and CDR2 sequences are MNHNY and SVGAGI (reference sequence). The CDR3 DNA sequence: TGTGCCAGCAGGCTACAGGTCATGAACACTGAAGCTTTCTTT. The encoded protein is CASRLQVMNTEAFF.

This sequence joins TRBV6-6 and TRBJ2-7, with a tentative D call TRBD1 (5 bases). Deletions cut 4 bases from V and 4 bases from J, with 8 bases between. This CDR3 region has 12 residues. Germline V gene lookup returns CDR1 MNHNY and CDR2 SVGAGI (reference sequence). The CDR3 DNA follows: TGTGCCAGCAGTTCCCAGGGATACGAGCAGTACTTC. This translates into CASSSQGYEQYF.

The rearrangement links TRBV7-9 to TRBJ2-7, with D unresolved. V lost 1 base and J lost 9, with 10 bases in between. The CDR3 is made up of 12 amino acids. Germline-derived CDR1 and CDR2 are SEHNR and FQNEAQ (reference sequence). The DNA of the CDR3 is TGTGCCAGCAGCTTAGAAGCAGGTGGGCAGTACTTC. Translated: CASSLEAGGQYF.

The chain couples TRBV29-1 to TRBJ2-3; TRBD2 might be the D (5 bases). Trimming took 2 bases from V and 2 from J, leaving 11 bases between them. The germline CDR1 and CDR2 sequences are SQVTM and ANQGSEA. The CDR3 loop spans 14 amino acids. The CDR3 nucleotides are TGCAGCGTTGAATCGGGGTTCCTCACAGATACGCAGTATTTT. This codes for CSVESGFLTDTQYF.

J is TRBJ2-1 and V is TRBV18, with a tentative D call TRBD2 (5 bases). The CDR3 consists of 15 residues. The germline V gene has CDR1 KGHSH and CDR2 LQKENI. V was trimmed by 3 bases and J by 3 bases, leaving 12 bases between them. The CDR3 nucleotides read TGTGCCAGCTCACCCGGGATGCTTAACTACAATGAGCAGTTCTTC. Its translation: CASSPGMLNYNEQFF.

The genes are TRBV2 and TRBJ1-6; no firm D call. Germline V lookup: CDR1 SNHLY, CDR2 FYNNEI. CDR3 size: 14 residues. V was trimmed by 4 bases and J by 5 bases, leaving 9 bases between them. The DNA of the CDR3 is TGTGCCAGCAGTGGACGAGGAAATAATTCACCCCTCCACTTT. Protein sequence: CASSGRGNNSPLHF.

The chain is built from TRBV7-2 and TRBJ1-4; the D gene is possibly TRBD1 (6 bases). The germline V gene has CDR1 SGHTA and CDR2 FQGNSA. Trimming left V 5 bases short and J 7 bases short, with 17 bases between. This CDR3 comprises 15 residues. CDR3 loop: CASSERGQGIEKLFF. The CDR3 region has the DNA TGTGCCAGCAGCGAGCGGGGGCAGGGGATTGAAAAACTGTTTTTT.

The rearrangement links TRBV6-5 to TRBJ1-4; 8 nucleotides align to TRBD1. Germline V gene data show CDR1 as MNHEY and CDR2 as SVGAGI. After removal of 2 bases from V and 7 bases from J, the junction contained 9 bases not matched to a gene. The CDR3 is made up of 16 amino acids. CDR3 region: CASSYRGGRGREKLFF. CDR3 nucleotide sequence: TGTGCCAGCAGTTACAGGGGCGGCAGGGGGCGTGAAAAACTGTTTTTT.

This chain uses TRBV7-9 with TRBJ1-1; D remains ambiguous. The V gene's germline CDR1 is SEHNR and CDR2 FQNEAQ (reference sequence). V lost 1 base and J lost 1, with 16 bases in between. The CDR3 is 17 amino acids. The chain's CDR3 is CASSLVVLGSGNTEAFF. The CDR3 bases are TGTGCCAGCAGCTTAGTAGTCCTAGGGAGTGGGAACACTGAAGCTTTCTTT.

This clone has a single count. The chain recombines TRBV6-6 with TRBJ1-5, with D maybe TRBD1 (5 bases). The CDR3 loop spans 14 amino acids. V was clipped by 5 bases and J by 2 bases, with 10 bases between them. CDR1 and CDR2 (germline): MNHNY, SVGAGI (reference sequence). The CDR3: CASSGPGGNQPQHF. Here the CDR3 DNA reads TGTGCCAGCAGTGGGCCGGGGGGCAATCAGCCCCAGCATTTT.

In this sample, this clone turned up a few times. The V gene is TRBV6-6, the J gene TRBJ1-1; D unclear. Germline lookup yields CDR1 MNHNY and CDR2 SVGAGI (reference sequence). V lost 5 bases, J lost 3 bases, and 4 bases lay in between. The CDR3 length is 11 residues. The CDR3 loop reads CASSLDTEAFF. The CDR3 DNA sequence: TGTGCCAGCAGTCTAGACACTGAAGCTTTCTTT.

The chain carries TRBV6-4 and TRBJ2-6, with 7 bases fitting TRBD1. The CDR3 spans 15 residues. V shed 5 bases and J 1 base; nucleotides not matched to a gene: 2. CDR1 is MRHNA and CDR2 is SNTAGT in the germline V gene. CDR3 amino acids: CASSLQGSGANVLTF. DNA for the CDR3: TGTGCCAGCAGTCTACAGGGGTCTGGGGCCAACGTCCTGACTTTC.

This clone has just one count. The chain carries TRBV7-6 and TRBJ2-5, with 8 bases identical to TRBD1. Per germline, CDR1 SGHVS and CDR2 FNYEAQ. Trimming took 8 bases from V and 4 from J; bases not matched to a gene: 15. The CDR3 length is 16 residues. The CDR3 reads CASQARTGGLGETQYF. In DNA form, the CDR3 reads TGTGCCAGCCAAGCGAGAACAGGGGGGCTTGGAGAGACCCAGTACTTC.

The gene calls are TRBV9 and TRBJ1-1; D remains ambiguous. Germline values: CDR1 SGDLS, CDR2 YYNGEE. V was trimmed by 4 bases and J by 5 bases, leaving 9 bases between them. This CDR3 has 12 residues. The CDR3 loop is CASSPTETEAFF. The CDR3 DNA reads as TGTGCCAGCAGCCCGACTGAAACTGAAGCTTTCTTT.